This T cell receptor (beta chain) was captured by sequencing in a study of shared clonotypes between healthy human individuals. The CDR3 is made up of 15 amino acids. The trim removed 5 bases at V and 4 bases at J, leaving 7 bases unmatched. Germline V gene lookup returns CDR1 MDHEN and CDR2 SYDVKM. Researchers ran the assay at a deep level. The assay was immunoSEQ multiplex PCR, and TCRdb's table has in-frame clones only and misses some. The profile shows some 2,100,000 clones, 85% to 95% of them singletons. The naive CD8 population came from CD45RO-negative cells selected for CCR7, without terminally differentiated effector memory CD45RA+ cells. Findings and limits, study-wide: Sampling involved blood alone; tissue repertoires likely differ. Sequencing of the sorted subsets was shown by rarefaction to be incomplete despite large depth. Naive CD4 clonotype sharing across a few donors was about 5%.

A remark on this clone: Its matching antigen is unknown.

The receptor's source is a man aged 18 to 30 in good health. Some clones in this sample may be carry-over from other donors' samples. This chain joins TRBV28 and TRBJ2-1; 8 bases are shared with TRBD2. What was sequenced was naive CD8+ T cells from PBMCs. This chain's CDR3 is CASSPRLAPYNEQFF. The CDR3 DNA reads TGTGCCAGCAGTCCGAGACTAGCGCCATACAATGAGCAGTTCTTC. Combining the CDR3 with reference TRBV28 and TRBJ2-1 gives the whole variable domain DVKVTQSSRYLVKRTGEKVFLECVQDMDHENMFWYRQDPGLGLRLIYFSYDVKMKEKGDIPEGYSVSREKKERFSLILESASTNQTSMYLCASSPRLAPYNEQFFGPGTRLTVL.